These 13 T cell receptor beta chains were all obtained from the same sample, sequenced in a study of blood T cell repertoires in COVID-19. Repertoires were generated with immunoSEQ multiplex PCR, while TCRdb's copy carries only in-frame clones and drops some. Of roughly 250,000 clones detected, 85% to 90% appear once; the ten largest clones hold roughly 3.3%. Sequencing input: peripheral blood. The receptors were sampled from a woman in her thirties or forties with acute or convalescent COVID-19.

The V and J genes are TRBV30 and TRBJ2-1, with a tentative D call TRBD2 (6 bases). CDR1 and CDR2 from the germline V gene are GTSNPN and SVGIG (reference sequence). The CDR3 is 15 residues long. Between the trimmed V and J ends, which lost 1 base and 4 bases, there was a span of 14 bases. The CDR3 loop is CAWSGGVGIYNEQFF. In DNA, the CDR3 is TGTGCCTGGAGTGGGGGGGTCGGGATTTACAATGAGCAGTTCTTC.

The chain carries TRBV19 and TRBJ2-3; TRBD1 agrees at 9 bases. The junction had 7 bases not matched to a gene; V was cut back by 1 base and J by 5 bases. Germline CDR1 reads LNHDA; CDR2 reads SQIVND (reference sequence). The CDR3 is 16 residues long. Written as DNA, the CDR3 is TGTGCCAGTAGTATAGGTGGGACAGGGTGGAAAGATACGCAGTATTTT. The encoded protein is CASSIGGTGWKDTQYF.

The J gene is TRBJ1-1, the V gene TRBV27; 9 positions agree with TRBD1. Germline V gene sequence: CDR1 MNHEY, CDR2 SMNVEV (reference sequence). The CDR3 sequence is 15 residues long. Germline trimming cut 5 bases from V and 0 bases from J; bases unmatched to any gene: 4. As DNA, the CDR3 is TGTGCCAGCAGTCGACGGGACAGGGTGAACACTGAAGCTTTCTTT. It specifies CASSRRDRVNTEAFF.

This clone is a singleton in its sample. The chain has TRBV5-1 and TRBJ2-4; TRBD1 agrees at 8 bases. This CDR3 has 16 amino acids. The V segment lost 3 bases and the J segment 5 bases; nucleotides outside the gene matches: 10. Germline V gives CDR1 SGHRS, CDR2 YFSETQ. CDR3 bases: TGCGCCAGCAGCTACACCCTAGCGACAGGGGAAAACATTCAGTACTTC. It encodes CASSYTLATGENIQYF.

The chain uses TRBV2 and TRBJ1-3; TRBD1 might be the D (5 bases). Germline-derived CDR1 and CDR2 are SNHLY and FYNNEI. The CDR3 length is 15 residues. V lost 2 bases, J lost 4 bases, and 12 bases lay in between. As DNA, the CDR3 is TGTGCCAGCAGTGAATCAGGGTCTGGAGGAAACACCATATATTTT. This encodes CASSESGSGGNTIYF.

This clone was counted only a few times. The chain links TRBV11-1 to TRBJ1-2; 7 bases are shared with TRBD1. V lost 5 bases to trimming and J lost 3 bases; unmatched junction nucleotides: 6. This CDR3 region has 14 residues. The V gene's germline CDR1 is SGHAT and CDR2 FQDESV (reference sequence). CDR3 nucleotides: TGTGCCAGCAGCCCCGAGGACAGGCACTATGGCTACACCTTC. Translating gives CASSPEDRHYGYTF.

This chain uses TRBV4-1 with TRBJ2-5, with a tentative D call TRBD2 (6 bases). Germline loops: CDR1 MGHRA, CDR2 YSYEKL. Trimming removed 2 bases at V and 5 bases at J, with 9 bases between. The CDR3 has 13 residues. The CDR3, as DNA: TGCGCCAGCAGCCAACTAGGGAGGGAGACCCAGTACTTC. Translating gives CASSQLGRETQYF.

This rearrangement joins TRBV5-1 to TRBJ1-6; TRBD1 matches at 9 bases. The CDR3 covers 17 residues. Trimming took 0 bases from V and 7 from J; bases not matched to a gene: 8. Germline lookup yields CDR1 SGHRS and CDR2 YFSETQ. The CDR3 DNA is TGCGCCAGCAGCTTGGACCCCGGGACAGGGCTGAATTCACCCCTCCACTTT. Its protein is CASSLDPGTGLNSPLHF.

The chain carries TRBV19 and TRBJ1-1; 11 bases align to TRBD1. V lost 2 bases and J lost 2; bases outside the gene matches: 7. There are 17 residues in the CDR3. CDR1 is LNHDA and CDR2 is SQIVND in the germline V gene (reference sequence). CDR3 region: CASSISRGQGGNTEAFF. For the CDR3, the DNA is TGTGCCAGTAGTATAAGTAGGGGACAGGGGGGAAACACTGAAGCTTTCTTT.

This chain connects TRBV3-1 (or the pseudogene TRBV3-2) to TRBJ1-5; possible D gene TRBD1, 5 bases. Germline CDR1 and CDR2: LGHDT and YNNKEL (reference sequence). Trimming cost V 2 bases and J 4 bases, with 9 bases left between them. The CDR3 consists of 14 residues. CDR3 sequence (DNA): TGTGCCAGCAGCCAACTTCAGGGAAATCAGCCCCAGCATTTT. As protein: CASSQLQGNQPQHF.

Written as DNA, the CDR3 is TGCAGCGTTAATCCTCGGACAGGTCACACTGAAGCTTTCTTT. Encoded protein: CSVNPRTGHTEAFF. The chain combines TRBV29-1 with TRBJ1-1; 7 bases fit TRBD1. The CDR3 contains 14 residues. J gave up 3 bases and V 5 bases, and 9 bases lay outside the gene matches. CDR1 and CDR2 from the germline V gene are SQVTM and ANQGSEA.

V is TRBV30 and J is TRBJ2-2; a possible D gene is TRBD1 (5 bases). The CDR3 has 15 amino acids. Germline CDR1 GTSNPN, CDR2 SVGIG (reference sequence). The germline V and J ends were trimmed by 5 bases and 2 bases, with 15 bases remaining between them. This CDR3 reads CAWRTISTNTGELFF. In DNA, the CDR3 is TGTGCCTGGCGGACAATATCGACTAACACCGGGGAGCTGTTTTTT.

CDR3 protein: CATSEPGQGDYGYTF. The CDR3 bases are TGTGCCACCAGTGAACCGGGACAGGGGGACTATGGCTACACCTTC. The chain couples TRBV24-1 to TRBJ1-2; 11 bases align to TRBD1. J gave up 3 bases and V 4 bases, and 3 bases lay outside the gene matches. The CDR3 extends over 15 amino acids. Germline lookup yields CDR1 KGHDR and CDR2 SFDVKD.